These 21 T cell receptor beta chains share one sample of origin, sequenced in a study of OX40 agonist ivuxolimab in advanced cancers. Libraries were prepared through the immunoSEQ multiplex PCR assay. In TCRdb, the immuneACCESS table is reduced to in-frame sequences with V and J assigned. These tables do not hold every clone; where another copy was compared, an unresolved V gene accounts for under half, and the others remain unexplained. The sample data list tens of thousands of clones, and 91% of these were observed just once. Around 0.42% of the sample is taken by the ten largest. The source material was CD4+ or CD8+ T cells sorted from blood, sampled in a trial of the OX40 agonist ivuxolimab. Receptors originate from an adult with an advanced solid tumor such as melanoma, head and neck, liver or kidney cancer.

V and J are TRBV7-8 and TRBJ1-5, with 7 positions matching TRBD1. CDR3 size: 16 residues. Trimming cost V 4 bases and J 4 bases; bases outside gene matches: 10. Germline V gene sequence: CDR1 SGHVS, CDR2 FQNEAQ. Written as DNA, the CDR3 is TGTGCCAGCAGCTCAGGGGGGGCGAGATGGAATCAGCCCCAGCATTTT. This gives the protein CASSSGGARWNQPQHF.

The V and J genes are TRBV7-2 and TRBJ1-5, with D maybe TRBD1 (5 bases). CDR1 is SGHTA and CDR2 is FQGNSA in the germline V gene. Trimming stripped 3 bases from V and 7 bases from J, with 13 bases between. CDR3 size: 14 residues. The CDR3 loop reads CASSFGAMVQPQHF. Here the CDR3 DNA reads TGTGCCAGCAGCTTTGGGGCAATGGTCCAGCCCCAGCATTTT.

This clone is medium-sized (0.01 to 0.1%) within its sample. The same CDR3 can be traced to other DNA sequences in this sample. This rearrangement joins TRBV4-1 to TRBJ2-1; D is uncertain. Trimming took 0 bases from V and 7 from J, leaving 7 bases between them. The CDR3 has 13 residues. Germline V CDR1 and CDR2: MGHRA, YSYEKL. The CDR3: CASSQDFHNEQFF. CDR3 nucleotides: TGCGCCAGCAGCCAAGATTTTCATAATGAGCAGTTCTTC.

The chain has TRBV7-2 and TRBJ2-1, with a weak D call TRBD1 (6 bases). The CDR3 consists of 14 residues. CDR1 is SGHTA, CDR2 FQGNSA, per germline. V lost 1 base and J lost 7, with 11 bases in between. The CDR3 is CASSLERGTNEQFF. In DNA, the CDR3 is TGTGCCAGCAGCTTAGAGAGGGGGACAAATGAGCAGTTCTTC.

The chain couples TRBV10-3 to TRBJ1-2; D is undetermined. This CDR3 is built from 12 residues. The germline CDR1 and CDR2 sequences are ENHRY and SYGVKD. The germline V and J ends were trimmed by 11 bases and 4 bases, with 14 bases remaining between them. The CDR3 loop is CAVRPGSYGYTF. The DNA of the CDR3 is TGTGCCGTCCGGCCCGGGAGCTATGGCTACACCTTC.

The V and J genes are TRBV15 and TRBJ2-1, with a weak D call TRBD2 (6 bases). Germline CDR1 reads LNHNV; CDR2 reads YYDKDF (reference sequence). Trimming cost V 1 base and J 0 bases, with 10 bases left between them. There are 16 residues in the CDR3. DNA of the CDR3: TGTGCCACCAGCAGAGGGGGAGGTAGCTCCTACAATGAGCAGTTCTTC. It is translated as CATSRGGGSSYNEQFF.

CDR3 coding DNA: TGTGCCAGTAGTGTCTCCGTTACAGAGTACGGCGGCTACACCTTC. It is translated as CASSVSVTEYGGYTF. The chain joins TRBV19 to TRBJ1-2; no clear D. This CDR3 region has 15 residues. The germline CDR1 and CDR2 sequences are LNHDA and SQIVND (reference sequence). Trimming took off 5 bases at V and 8 bases at J, with 21 bases between the two ends.

The chain uses TRBV2 and TRBJ1-2; 9 positions match TRBD1. This CDR3 is 16 amino acids long. V dropped 2 bases and J dropped 1; count of bases not matched to a gene: 5. Germline V gene lookup returns CDR1 SNHLY and CDR2 FYNNEI. DNA for the CDR3: TGTGCCAGCAGTGAACCCCTGACAGGGGGTAACTATGGCTACACCTTC. Translating it yields CASSEPLTGGNYGYTF.

The chain has TRBV18 and TRBJ2-3; 7 positions agree with TRBD1. CDR1 and CDR2 from the germline V gene are KGHSH and LQKENI. CDR3 length: 16 residues. The junction had 7 bases not matched to a gene; V was cut back by 3 bases and J by 1 base. The CDR3 protein is CASSPLVGGGTDTQYF. In DNA, the CDR3 is TGTGCCAGCTCACCCTTGGTAGGGGGCGGCACAGATACGCAGTATTTT.

The genes are TRBV6-5 and TRBJ1-5; 7 positions agree with TRBD1. V gave up 6 bases and J gave up 2 bases; unmatched junction bases: 4. Germline V gene sequence: CDR1 MNHEY, CDR2 SVGAGI. CDR3 length: 14 residues. CDR3 nucleotide sequence: TGTGCCAGCAGCCGGACAGGAGGCAATCAGCCCCAGCATTTT. Protein sequence: CASSRTGGNQPQHF.

The chain recombines TRBV28 with TRBJ1-5; no reliable D call. Germline CDR1 and CDR2: MDHEN and SYDVKM. The CDR3 has 13 amino acids. Trimming took 6 bases from V and 0 from J, leaving 6 bases between them. This chain's CDR3 is CASRGSSNQPQHF. Here the CDR3 DNA reads TGTGCCAGCAGGGGGAGTAGCAATCAGCCCCAGCATTTT.

The chain links TRBV10-3 to TRBJ2-2, with TRBD2 matching over 7 bases. V lost 4 bases, J lost 4 bases, and 6 bases stayed unmatched. Germline V CDR1 and CDR2: ENHRY, SYGVKD. CDR3 size: 15 residues. CDR3 in DNA: TGTGCCATCAGTGGGGGAGGGACCGGCACCGGGGAGCTGTTTTTT. Its protein is CAISGGGTGTGELFF.

The rearrangement joins TRBV6-1 to TRBJ2-7, with TRBD1 matching over 11 bases. Germline CDR1 reads MNHNS; CDR2 reads SASEGT. V shed 4 bases, J shed 0 bases, and the junction held 8 bases outside the gene matches. The CDR3 sequence is 17 residues long. CDR3 nucleotides: TGTGCCAGCAGTGTCCGGGACAGGGGGGCCCTCTCCTACGAGCAGTACTTC. This sequence encodes CASSVRDRGALSYEQYF.

This sequence joins TRBV29-1 and TRBJ2-5; the D call may be TRBD1 or TRBD2 (5 bases each). The last part of the DNA fits TRBJ2-7 better; the J call may be wrong. Germline V CDR1 and CDR2: SQVTM, ANQGSEA. CDR3 size: 11 residues. The DNA of the CDR3 is TGCAGCGTAGGGACGTCCCTCGAGCAGTACTTC. It translates to CSVGTSLEQYF.

The chain has TRBV18 and TRBJ2-7, with 10 bases lining up with TRBD2. The germline V gene has CDR1 KGHSH and CDR2 LQKENI. CDR3 length equals 13 residues. J lost 9 bases, V lost 3 bases, and 5 bases had no gene match. This chain's CDR3 is CASSPGTSEVQYF. CDR3 DNA sequence: TGTGCCAGCTCACCGGGGACTAGCGAGGTGCAGTACTTC.

This chain uses TRBV25-1 with TRBJ2-5; tentatively, D is TRBD1 (6 bases). Germline-derived CDR1 and CDR2 are MGHDK and SYGVNS. With 8 bases removed from V and 10 bases from J, the gap between germline ends came to 20 bases. The CDR3 covers 13 residues. CDR3 nucleotides: TGTGCCAGCTCGGACAGTCCCCCCGGCGTCCAGTACTTC. It specifies CASSDSPPGVQYF.

This clone appeared a few times. The chain carries TRBV16 and TRBJ2-2; 9 bases agree with TRBD1. V gave up 3 bases and J gave up 6 bases; unmatched junction bases: 8. The CDR3 length is 16 residues. Germline loops: CDR1 KGHSY, CDR2 FQNENV. The CDR3, as DNA: TGTGCCAGCAGCCAGACTTCGGGACAGGGTGCCGGGGAGCTGTTTTTT. This gives the protein CASSQTSGQGAGELFF.

The chain carries TRBV19 and TRBJ1-5; a possible D gene is TRBD1 (6 bases). Germline V CDR1 and CDR2: LNHDA, SQIVND (reference sequence). This CDR3 has 14 amino acids. V gave up 6 bases and J gave up 7 bases, with 16 bases separating them. CDR3 in amino acids: CASSHREVVQPQHF. The CDR3 nucleotides are TGTGCCAGTAGCCACAGGGAAGTGGTCCAGCCCCAGCATTTT.

The genes are TRBV19 and TRBJ2-5, with a possible D match to TRBD2 (6 bases). This CDR3 comprises 15 residues. The germline V gene encodes CDR1 LNHDA and CDR2 SQIVND (reference sequence). Trimming took 6 bases from V and 5 from J, leaving 19 bases between them. CDR3 in amino acids: CASRGRGQGGETQYF. The CDR3 bases are TGTGCCAGTAGGGGCCGAGGTCAAGGAGGGGAGACCCAGTACTTC.

The V call is TRBV7-2, the J call TRBJ1-5, with unresolved D. Looked up from germline, CDR1 is SGHTA and CDR2 is FQGNSA. The CDR3 sequence is 13 residues long. V lost 4 bases and J 4 bases, leaving 8 bases between the germline ends. The CDR3 loop reads CASSSKLNQPQHF. DNA of the CDR3: TGTGCCAGCAGCTCCAAATTAAATCAGCCCCAGCATTTT.

This chain joins TRBV5-1 and TRBJ1-6, with TRBD1 identical over 7 bases. In germline, CDR1 is SGHRS, CDR2 YFSETQ. This CDR3 comprises 15 residues. The V gene end was trimmed by 4 bases and the J gene end by 10 bases; junction bases not matched to a gene: 11. The CDR3 DNA is TGCGCCAGCAGCGTGGCCGGGACAGAGTTCTCACCCCTCCACTTT. It yields the protein CASSVAGTEFSPLHF.